These 24 T cell receptor beta chains share one sample of origin, sequenced in a study of breast tumors, draining lymph nodes, adjacent tissues. Breast cancer patients provided tissue from their axillary draining lymph nodes. MiXCR, run by TCRdb on the multiplex PCR reads, gives a single entry per CDR3 protein. The sample carries 290,000 or so distinct CDR3 sequences, 30% recorded once. The sequencing sample was made of axillary lymph node tissue. These receptors came from a female donor with breast cancer. Some clones in this sample may be carry-over from other donors' samples.

As regards this clonotype: Compared with germline, one end of the junction differs, possibly owing to a read error. The genes are TRBV7-9 and TRBJ2-3, with D uncertain. Germline-derived CDR1 and CDR2 are SEHNR and FQNEAQ (reference sequence). This CDR3 spans 13 amino acids. CDR3 sequence: CASSFARSSTQYF. In DNA form, the CDR3 reads TGTGCCAGCAGCTTTGCCCGATCATCGACGCAGTACTTT.

Remarks on this clonotype: A much larger clone is a single base away; this may be a read error. The genes are TRBV20-1 and TRBJ2-3; tentative D call: TRBD1 (5 bases). V lost 1 base to trimming and J lost 2 bases, with 22 bases between them. CDR1 is DFQATT and CDR2 is SNEGSKA in the germline V gene (reference sequence). CDR3 size: 18 residues. The CDR3 protein is CSARVREQAHLITDTQYF. The CDR3, as DNA: TGCAGTGCTAGAGTCCGCGAACAGGCCCATTTAATCACAGATACGCAGTATTTT.

This clonotype was counted at least ten times. The CDR3 nucleotides read TGTGCCAGCAGTTTGAGCGCGGGCGAGCAGTACTTC. It encodes CASSLSAGEQYF. V is TRBV6-2 or TRBV6-3 and J is TRBJ2-7; the D gene is possibly TRBD2 (5 bases). Germline lookup yields CDR1 MNHEY and CDR2 SVGEGT. This CDR3 contains 12 residues. Trimming took off 4 bases at V and 6 bases at J, with 10 bases between the two ends.

V and J are TRBV7-2 and TRBJ2-3, with D possibly matching TRBD2 (5 bases). V was cut by 8 bases and J by 2 bases, with 17 bases left in between. Germline V gene sequence: CDR1 SGHTA, CDR2 FQGNSA. The CDR3 loop spans 15 amino acids. In nucleotides, the CDR3 is TGTGCCAGCTCACCGCTGGACGGGGACACAGATACGCAGTATTTT. Protein sequence: CASSPLDGDTDTQYF. The full variable domain, its missing parts supplied by reference TRBV7-2 and TRBJ2-3, is GAGVSQSPSNKVTEKGKDVELRCDPISGHTALYWYRQSLGQGLEFLIYFQGNSAPDKSGLPSDRFSAERTGGSVSTLTIQRTQQEDSAVYLCASSPLDGDTDTQYFGPGTRLTVL.

This clonotype was observed once. Just one base apart from a much larger clone, this may be a read error. The rearrangement joins TRBV7-9 to TRBJ2-1; possibly TRBD1 for D (5 bases). Germline CDR1 SEHNR, CDR2 FQNEAQ (reference sequence). The V end was cut by 0 bases, the J end by 5 bases, with 8 bases between. This CDR3 spans 14 amino acids. Here the CDR3 reads CASSLASDNNEQFF. The DNA of the CDR3 is TGTGCCAGCAGCTTAGCTTCGGACAACAATGAGCAGTTCTTC.

In its sample, this clonotype was seen many times. This chain uses TRBV20-1 with TRBJ2-7; 9 positions agree with TRBD2. Germline CDR1 is DFQATT and CDR2 is SNEGSKA (reference sequence). The CDR3 has 15 residues. Unmatched junction bases numbered 5, after V lost 1 base and J lost 1 base. The CDR3 DNA reads TGCAGTGCTAGAGTGGCGGGAGGGAATTCCTACGAGCAGTACTTC. It codes for CSARVAGGNSYEQYF.

Details on this clonotype: Possible read error: a much larger clone is one base away. V usage is TRBV11-2 and J usage is TRBJ2-7; maybe TRBD1 (6 bases). CDR3 length: 19 amino acids. V lost 2 bases and J 2 bases, leaving 25 bases between the germline ends. Germline assignment: CDR1 SGHAT and CDR2 FQNNGV. The CDR3: CASSLPLRRALRGAYEQYF. DNA of the CDR3: TGTGCCAGCAGCTTACCCCTCCGCCGGGCACTCAGGGGAGCCTACGAGCAGTACTTC.

This chain joins TRBV2 and TRBJ1-1, with D uncertain. The CDR3 runs to 14 residues. Germline loops: CDR1 SNHLY, CDR2 FYNNEI. The V and J ends lost 8 bases and 1 base respectively, with 14 bases between them. CDR3 nucleotides: TGTGCCAGCGCCAGCAGTATGCGGAACACTGAAGCTTTCTTT. This codes for CASASSMRNTEAFF. The complete variable domain, with remaining parts taken from reference TRBV2 and TRBJ1-1, reads EPEVTQTPSHQVTQMGQEVILRCVPISNHLYFYWYRQILGQKVEFLVSFYNNEISEKSEIFDDQFSVERPDGSNFTLKIRSTKLEDSAMYFCASASSMRNTEAFFGQGTRLTVV.

This clonotype has a count of ten or more. A read error is possible here, since a much larger clone lies one base away. V is TRBV11-2 and J is TRBJ2-5, with 7 bases identical to TRBD1. The CDR3 loop spans 15 amino acids. V dropped 7 bases and J dropped 7; count of bases not matched to a gene: 15. The germline V gene encodes CDR1 SGHAT and CDR2 FQNNGV. The CDR3 reads CASNLGGGLKGTQYF. In DNA form, the CDR3 reads TGTGCCAGCAACCTAGGGGGCGGTCTCAAGGGGACCCAGTACTTC.

The V gene is TRBV10-3, the J gene TRBJ2-2, with TRBD2 matching 14 bases. The CDR3 length is 16 residues. Germline V CDR1 and CDR2: ENHRY, SYGVKD. The V gene end was trimmed by 5 bases and the J gene end by 7 bases; junction bases not matched to a gene: 6. The CDR3 sequence: CAISSRGLAGGGELFF. Written as DNA, the CDR3 is TGTGCCATCAGTTCTCGAGGACTAGCGGGGGGCGGGGAGCTGTTTTTT.

This chain uses TRBV5-1 with TRBJ1-1; unclear D gene. Germline CDR1 SGHRS, CDR2 YFSETQ. This CDR3 has 14 amino acids. Deletions cut 4 bases from V and 1 base from J, with 11 bases between. The CDR3 nucleotides are TGCGCCAGCAGCCCTGGGTCAGGGAACACTGAAGCTTTCTTT. Its translation: CASSPGSGNTEAFF.

The gene calls are TRBV24-1 and TRBJ2-1, with D maybe TRBD1 (5 bases). Per germline, CDR1 KGHDR and CDR2 SFDVKD. Trimming took 10 bases from V and 4 from J, leaving 13 bases between them. There are 13 residues in the CDR3. CDR3 protein: CATRTPPYNEQFF. Written as DNA, the CDR3 is TGTGCCACTCGGACACCACCGTACAATGAGCAGTTCTTC.

V usage is TRBV29-1 and J usage is TRBJ2-7; weak D call: TRBD2 (6 bases). There are 11 residues in the CDR3. Between the trimmed V and J ends, which lost 8 bases and 3 bases, there was a span of 11 bases. CDR1 is SQVTM and CDR2 is ANQGSEA in the germline V gene. CDR3 sequence reads: CSQRDFYEQYF. The CDR3 DNA is TGCAGCCAACGGGACTTCTACGAGCAGTACTTC.

This clonotype has ten or more counts. This chain joins TRBV9 and TRBJ2-3; D gene unclear. The CDR3 is made up of 15 amino acids. V lost 2 bases, J lost 4 bases, and 14 bases lay in between. Germline V gene lookup returns CDR1 SGDLS and CDR2 YYNGEE. CDR3 DNA sequence: TGTGCCAGCAGCGTGTCCGGGTTGCAGGCAGATACGCAGTATTTT. Translating gives CASSVSGLQADTQYF.

This clonotype appeared many times. The genes are TRBV9 and TRBJ1-3; tentatively, D is TRBD1 (5 bases). The V end lost 4 bases, the J end lost 0 bases, and 20 bases lay between the germline ends. From germline, CDR1 is SGDLS and CDR2 YYNGEE. The CDR3 runs 18 residues. CDR3 region: CASSQAVGRLGSGNTIYF. CDR3 bases: TGTGCCAGCAGCCAAGCTGTGGGGCGGCTCGGCTCTGGAAACACCATATATTTT. The whole variable domain, remainder taken from reference TRBV9 and TRBJ1-3, is DSGVTQTPKHLITATGQRVTLRCSPRSGDLSVYWYQQSLDQGLQFLIQYYNGEERAKGNILERFSAQQFPDLHSELNLSSLELGDSALYFCASSQAVGRLGSGNTIYFGEGSWLTVV.

This clonotype has a count of ten or more. The CDR3 sequence: CASSQISTGFYGYTF. The CDR3 DNA reads TGCGCCAGCAGCCAAATTAGTACTGGGTTCTATGGCTACACCTTC. The chain joins TRBV4-3 to TRBJ1-2; D remains unclear. CDR3 length: 15 residues. Germline loops: CDR1 LGHNA, CDR2 YSLEER. Deletions cut 2 bases from V and 4 bases from J, with 14 bases between.

The table lists this clonotype with many counts. The V call is TRBV19, the J call TRBJ1-2; 7 positions match TRBD1. This CDR3 is 14 amino acids long. Trimming took 3 bases from V and 1 from J; bases not matched to a gene: 2. Germline CDR1 and CDR2: LNHDA and SQIVND (reference sequence). This CDR3 is CASSMTGINYGYTF. The CDR3 nucleotides are TGTGCCAGTAGTATGACAGGGATTAACTATGGCTACACCTTC.

This clonotype was picked up one time. A read error is possible here, since a much larger clone lies one base away. The chain joins TRBV19 to TRBJ2-2; 15 bases map to TRBD2. Germline loops: CDR1 LNHDA, CDR2 SQIVND (reference sequence). This CDR3 comprises 15 residues. CDR3 in amino acids: CASGLAGGNTRELFF. CDR3 sequence (DNA): TGTGCCAGTGGACTAGCGGGGGGGAACACCCGGGAGCTGTTTTTT.

The chain is built from TRBV25-1 and TRBJ2-1, with 9 bases matching TRBD2. This CDR3 spans 18 amino acids. The junction had 12 bases not matched to a gene; V was cut back by 6 bases and J by 0 bases. Germline assignment: CDR1 MGHDK and CDR2 SYGVNS. Here the CDR3 DNA reads TGTGCCAGCAGCCAAGGGGCTAGCGGGATTCGCTCCTACAATGAGCAGTTCTTC. Encoded protein: CASSQGASGIRSYNEQFF.

This clonotype was recorded at least ten times. The rearrangement links TRBV7-6 to TRBJ2-7, with D uncertain. The germline CDR1 and CDR2 sequences are SGHVS and FNYEAQ. Trimming removed 5 bases from V and 0 bases from J, with 11 bases in between. This CDR3 is 14 amino acids long. The chain's CDR3 is CASSVSQSSYEQYF. DNA for the CDR3: TGTGCCAGCAGCGTCTCCCAGTCCTCCTACGAGCAGTACTTC.

This clonotype was detected a few times. The chain has TRBV30 and TRBJ2-1, with D uncertain. Germline-derived CDR1 and CDR2 are GTSNPN and SVGIG (reference sequence). The length of the CDR3 is 11 residues. The germline V and J ends were trimmed by 2 bases and 13 bases, with 12 bases remaining between them. CDR3 region: CAWSPQDRQFF. CDR3 coding DNA: TGTGCCTGGAGTCCCCAGGATCGTCAGTTCTTC.

This clonotype was detected ten times or more. This chain links TRBV2 with TRBJ2-7; 12 nucleotides align to TRBD2. There are 15 residues in the CDR3. Germline V lookup: CDR1 SNHLY, CDR2 FYNNEI. The J segment lost 6 bases and the V segment lost 5 bases, leaving 8 bases of the junction unmatched. The CDR3 sequence is CASSILAGGQGEQYF. The CDR3 bases are TGTGCCAGCAGTATCCTAGCGGGAGGGCAAGGCGAGCAGTACTTC.

This clonotype came up many times. The chain carries TRBV5-4 and TRBJ2-5; 8 bases match TRBD1. The CDR3 loop spans 14 amino acids. The germline V gene has CDR1 SGHNT and CDR2 YYREEE (reference sequence). V dropped 2 bases and J dropped 3; count of bases not matched to a gene: 3. Here the CDR3 DNA reads TGTGCCAGCAGCTTCCCGGACAGGGAAGAGACCCAGTACTTC. Translating gives CASSFPDREETQYF.

This clonotype was seen ten or more times. The chain links TRBV4-3 to TRBJ2-3; 7 positions agree with TRBD2. The CDR3 has 15 residues. Germline loops: CDR1 LGHNA, CDR2 YSLEER. V lost 3 bases and J lost 1; bases outside the gene matches: 4. The chain's CDR3 is CASSQLTSGTDTQYF. The DNA for the CDR3 is TGCGCCAGCAGCCAGCTAACTAGCGGCACAGATACGCAGTATTTT.